One and the same sample provided the 32 T cell receptor beta chains below, sequenced in a study of CD8+CD57+ T cells in acquired aplastic anemia. The authors sequenced patients whose flow cytometry had shown CD8+CD57+ cell expansion. Genomic DNA constituted the template upon which TCR beta VDJ and CDR3 profiling was performed. In TCRdb, the reads were re-called with MiXCR into one record per CDR3 protein. The repertoire holds nearly 60,000 distinct CDR3 sequences, with around 60% as singletons. Sequences were obtained from sorted CD4+, CD8+, or CD8+CD57+ T cells (not recorded which) from PBMCs. The receptors originated from a human donor with aplastic anemia.

The V and J genes are TRBV7-8 and TRBJ2-7, with a tentative D call TRBD1 (5 bases). V gave up 4 bases and J gave up 6 bases, with 7 bases separating them. The CDR3 totals 11 residues. Germline V lookup: CDR1 SGHVS, CDR2 FQNEAQ. As DNA, the CDR3 is TGTGCCAGCAGCTCTACAGGCGAGCAGTACTTC. Protein: CASSSTGEQYF.

This sequence joins TRBV19 and TRBJ1-2; D not resolved. This CDR3 spans 15 amino acids. The germline gives CDR1 LNHDA, CDR2 SQIVND (reference sequence). Trimming cost V 1 base and J 0 bases, with 9 bases left between them. CDR3 sequence: CASSIVLGSNYGYTF. CDR3 DNA sequence: TGTGCCAGTAGTATAGTCTTGGGTTCTAACTATGGCTACACCTTC.

In the case of this clonotype: A much larger clone differs by one base, so this may be a read error. The rearrangement links TRBV6-5 to TRBJ2-2; D gene uncertain. The CDR3 has 15 amino acids. V was trimmed by 3 bases and J by 4 bases, leaving 12 bases between them. The V gene's germline CDR1 is MNHEY and CDR2 SVGAGI. CDR3 sequence reads: CASSYAQASTGELFF. The CDR3 DNA reads as TGTGCCAGCAGTTATGCTCAGGCGAGCACCGGGGAGCTGTTTTTT.

On this clonotype: As the CDR3 is not closed by the conserved phenylalanine or tryptophan, this likely results from a read error. The chain links TRBV27 to TRBJ2-7; the match to TRBD2 covers 9 bases. The V segment lost 5 bases and the J segment 4 bases; nucleotides outside the gene matches: 9. The CDR3 loop spans 15 amino acids. CDR1 and CDR2 (germline): MNHEY, SMNVEV (reference sequence). The CDR3 DNA reads TGTGCCAGCAGTCCGGGGCTAGCGGGGTCGTACGAGCAGTACTCC. It yields the protein CASSPGLAGSYEQYS.

This clonotype turned up a few times. The chain recombines TRBV15 with TRBJ2-1, with TRBD2 identical over 9 bases. The junction had 3 bases not matched to a gene; V was cut back by 2 bases and J by 10 bases. Per the germline V gene, CDR1 is LNHNV and CDR2 is YYDKDF (reference sequence). The CDR3 sequence is 13 residues long. The CDR3 loop reads CATSRLAGEEQFF. CDR3 nucleotides: TGTGCCACCAGCAGATTAGCGGGAGAGGAGCAGTTCTTC.

V is TRBV24-1 and J is TRBJ2-7, with TRBD2 matching 12 bases. J gave up 3 bases and V 4 bases, and 3 bases lay outside the gene matches. The germline CDR1 and CDR2 sequences are KGHDR and SFDVKD. The CDR3 is made up of 15 amino acids. The CDR3 DNA reads as TGTGCCACCAGTGACCCGACTAGCGGGGGCTACGAGCAGTACTTC. Translated: CATSDPTSGGYEQYF.

Only a few counts were recorded for this clonotype. A much larger clone differs by one base, so this may be a read error. The gene calls are TRBV10-2 and TRBJ2-1; TRBD1 aligns across 7 bases. CDR1 WSHSY and CDR2 SAAADI come from the germline V gene. This CDR3 region has 17 residues. The CDR3: CASSYGARGPSYNGQFF. DNA of the CDR3: TGTGCCAGCAGTTATGGTGCTAGGGGGCCTTCCTACAATGGGCAGTTCTTC.

V gene TRBV20-1 combines with J gene TRBJ2-5, with a possible D match to TRBD1 (5 bases). Germline CDR1 is DFQATT and CDR2 is SNEGSKA (reference sequence). The V and J ends lost 4 bases and 2 bases respectively, with 11 bases between them. The CDR3 has 13 residues. This chain's CDR3 is CSATGPPQETQYF. The CDR3 DNA reads TGCAGTGCTACAGGGCCCCCACAAGAGACCCAGTACTTC.

The V call is TRBV2, the J call TRBJ1-3, with 8 bases lining up with TRBD1. The CDR3 has 15 amino acids. Per the germline V gene, CDR1 is SNHLY and CDR2 is FYNNEI. The V gene end was trimmed by 6 bases and the J gene end by 2 bases; junction bases not matched to a gene: 6. CDR3 coding DNA: TGTGCCAGCAGGTTCTCGACAGGGGCTGGAAACACCATATATTTT. Translating it yields CASRFSTGAGNTIYF.

This chain uses TRBV25-1 with TRBJ1-1, with D perhaps matching TRBD1 (5 bases). This CDR3 is 11 amino acids long. Between the trimmed V and J ends, which lost 5 bases and 6 bases, there was a span of 7 bases. In germline, CDR1 is MGHDK, CDR2 SYGVNS. This CDR3 reads CASSLQAEAFF. The CDR3 nucleotides are TGTGCCAGCAGTCTACAGGCTGAAGCTTTCTTT.

The chain recombines TRBV7-9 with TRBJ2-7, with 8 nucleotides matching TRBD2. CDR1 is SEHNR, CDR2 FQNEAQ, per germline (reference sequence). V was clipped by 6 bases and J by 6 bases; unmatched bases: 1. CDR3 length: 11 residues. The CDR3 nucleotides are TGTGCCAGCAGTCGGGGGGGCGAGCAGTACTTC. Residues: CASSRGGEQYF.

This clonotype was found many times. The chain carries TRBV11-2 and TRBJ1-5; D is possibly TRBD1 (5 bases). Trimming shortened V by 4 bases and J by 6 bases, and 16 bases separated the two germline ends. The CDR3 totals 15 residues. The germline V gene encodes CDR1 SGHAT and CDR2 FQNNGV. Written as DNA, the CDR3 is TGTGCCAGCAGCTATACGACAGAAGCTCGTCAGCCCCAGCATTTT. This codes for CASSYTTEARQPQHF. The variable domain in full, with the rest retrieved from reference TRBV11-2 and TRBJ1-5, is EAGVAQSPRYKIIEKRQSVAFWCNPISGHATLYWYQQILGQGPKLLIQFQNNGVVDDSQLPKDRFSAERLKGVDSTLKIQPAKLEDSAVYLCASSYTTEARQPQHFGDGTRLSIL.

The chain recombines TRBV20-1 with TRBJ2-7; the match to TRBD2 covers 12 bases. The V segment lost 3 bases and the J segment 4 bases; nucleotides outside the gene matches: 7. The CDR3 loop spans 15 amino acids. Germline lookup yields CDR1 DFQATT and CDR2 SNEGSKA (reference sequence). Here the CDR3 DNA reads TGCAGTGCTAGGCGGCCGGGACTAGCGGGTTACGAGCAGTACTTC. Amino acid sequence: CSARRPGLAGYEQYF.

The table lists this clonotype with a count of one. The J gene is TRBJ2-1, the V gene TRBV7-7; TRBD2 aligns across 9 bases. The CDR3 totals 14 residues. V gave up 5 bases and J gave up 7 bases; unmatched junction bases: 6. Germline CDR1 and CDR2: SSHAT and FNYEAQ (reference sequence). This chain's CDR3 is CASSGGGAGNEQFF. CDR3 nucleotide sequence: TGTGCCAGCAGCGGCGGGGGGGCGGGTAATGAGCAGTTCTTC.

The chain combines TRBV10-2 with TRBJ1-3, with D perhaps matching TRBD1 (5 bases). V was shortened by 6 bases and J by 2 bases, with 8 bases between the two germline ends. Germline lookup yields CDR1 WSHSY and CDR2 SAAADI. The CDR3 sequence is 13 residues long. CDR3 DNA: TGCGCCAGCAGGGACATGGCTGGAAACACCATATATTTT. Its translation is CASRDMAGNTIYF.

The chain couples TRBV4-1 to TRBJ1-1; possibly TRBD1 for D (6 bases). V lost 3 bases to trimming and J lost 9 bases, with 11 bases between them. CDR1 is MGHRA and CDR2 is YSYEKL in the germline V gene. This CDR3 is built from 12 residues. CDR3 in DNA: TGCGCCAGCAGCCATCCCTGGGGGCAAGCTTTCTTT. It is translated as CASSHPWGQAFF.

V is TRBV2 and J is TRBJ2-7, with no clear D. The ends were cut back, 3 bases at V and 0 bases at J, with 9 bases in the middle. The germline gives CDR1 SNHLY, CDR2 FYNNEI. The CDR3 is 14 residues long. CDR3 nucleotide sequence: TGTGCCAGCAGTGACAGCCTCAACTCCTACGAGCAGTACTTC. This translates into CASSDSLNSYEQYF.

V gene TRBV2 combines with J gene TRBJ1-3; a possible D gene is TRBD1 (5 bases). The CDR3 runs to 14 residues. V shed 0 bases and J shed 8 bases, with 11 bases lying between them. CDR1 and CDR2 from the germline V gene are SNHLY and FYNNEI. CDR3 coding DNA: TGTGCCAGCAGTGAAGCGGGCGTGGGGGACACCATATATTTT. Protein product: CASSEAGVGDTIYF.

This clonotype was recorded many times. The rearrangement uses TRBV12-3 or TRBV12-4 and TRBJ2-5; the D gene is possibly TRBD1 (6 bases). V lost 2 bases and J lost 4, with 11 bases in between. The CDR3 extends over 14 amino acids. CDR3 bases: TGTGCCAGCAGTTTACGCCAGGGGCGAGAGACCCAGTACTTC. Translated: CASSLRQGRETQYF.

V and J are TRBV29-1 and TRBJ2-3; D is undetermined. This CDR3 has 12 amino acids. Germline values: CDR1 SQVTM, CDR2 ANQGSEA. Trimming left V 5 bases short and J 1 base short, with 7 bases between. The CDR3: CSVNPRTDTQYF. Here the CDR3 DNA reads TGCAGCGTTAATCCACGCACAGATACGCAGTATTTT.

The V and J genes are TRBV6-4 and TRBJ1-1, with TRBD1 as a possible D gene (5 bases). Trimming shortened V by 0 bases and J by 8 bases, and 10 bases separated the two germline ends. Germline values: CDR1 MRHNA, CDR2 SNTAGT. The CDR3 contains 13 residues. The CDR3 loop reads CASSDSDTLEAFF. The CDR3, as DNA: TGTGCCAGCAGTGACTCGGACACGTTAGAAGCTTTCTTT.

This clonotype was counted a single time. This clone may be a read error of a much larger clone one base away. The V call is TRBV28, the J call TRBJ1-2; a possible D gene is TRBD1 (5 bases). Per germline, CDR1 MDHEN and CDR2 SYDVKM. The CDR3 is made up of 14 amino acids. V lost 4 bases, J lost 12 bases, and 21 bases lay in between. The CDR3 bases are TGTGCCAGCAGTTCTAATATTCTCCCCGGGGACGACACCTTC. Amino acids: CASSSNILPGDDTF.

The CDR3 coding sequence is TGTGCCAGCAGCTTAACGTCGAACACTGAAGCTTTCTTT. This codes for CASSLTSNTEAFF. V and J are TRBV7-3 and TRBJ1-1; no definite D call. V was shortened by 0 bases and J by 1 base, with 3 bases between the two germline ends. Germline V CDR1 and CDR2: SGHTA, FQGTGA. The CDR3 extends over 13 amino acids.

This clonotype has just a few counts. The chain links TRBV19 to TRBJ1-2, with D hard to call. Between the trimmed V and J ends, which lost 3 bases and 4 bases, there was a span of 3 bases. Looked up from germline, CDR1 is LNHDA and CDR2 is SQIVND (reference sequence). This CDR3 spans 11 amino acids. CDR3 in amino acids: CASSMGYGYTF. The CDR3 bases are TGTGCCAGTAGTATGGGCTATGGCTACACCTTC.

This clonotype has ten or more counts. The chain combines TRBV9 with TRBJ2-1; 12 bases agree with TRBD2. The CDR3 spans 15 residues. The germline V gene has CDR1 SGDLS and CDR2 YYNGEE. V lost 3 bases to trimming and J lost 9 bases; unmatched junction nucleotides: 7. The CDR3 DNA follows: TGTGCCAGCAGCGCGTCTAGCGGGGGGGCCTCTGAGCAGTTCTTC. It yields the protein CASSASSGGASEQFF. Looking up the rest from reference TRBV9 and TRBJ2-1 gives the full variable domain: DSGVTQTPKHLITATGQRVTLRCSPRSGDLSVYWYQQSLDQGLQFLIQYYNGEERAKGNILERFSAQQFPDLHSELNLSSLELGDSALYFCASSASSGGASEQFFGPGTRLTVL.

The table lists this clonotype with a count of one. The V gene is TRBV6-2 or TRBV6-3, the J gene TRBJ2-7; D is uncertain. The CDR3 runs 12 residues. Germline V gene data show CDR1 as MNHEY and CDR2 as SVGEGT. Trimming removed 4 bases at V and 0 bases at J, with 4 bases between. The CDR3 is CASSSDSYEQYF. The CDR3 region has the DNA TGTGCCAGCAGTTCGGACTCCTACGAGCAGTACTTC.

By sample share, this clonotype is large. V is TRBV2 and J is TRBJ1-1; D is uncertain. CDR1 and CDR2 (germline): SNHLY, FYNNEI. Trimming took 0 bases from V and 5 from J, leaving 19 bases between them. CDR3 length: 17 residues. The DNA of the CDR3 is TGTGCCAGCAGTGAAGCGGGATCGACCCGGCGGGGTACTGAAGCTTTCTTT. Residues: CASSEAGSTRRGTEAFF.

This clonotype was counted ten times or more. The chain joins TRBV20-1 to TRBJ1-2; weak D call: TRBD1 (5 bases). Germline CDR1 and CDR2: DFQATT and SNEGSKA (reference sequence). V lost 1 base and J 8 bases, leaving 11 bases between the germline ends. The CDR3 extends over 12 amino acids. The CDR3 here is CSARGGSGGYTF. CDR3 coding DNA: TGCAGTGCTAGAGGGGGGTCGGGGGGCTACACCTTC.

This clonotype was detected a few times. This rearrangement joins TRBV2 to TRBJ2-1; maybe TRBD2 (7 bases). Germline V gives CDR1 SNHLY, CDR2 FYNNEI. Trimming pared 5 bases from V and 5 bases from J, leaving 16 bases between. CDR3 length equals 15 residues. The CDR3 loop reads CASSLSAGANNEQFF. The CDR3 DNA reads TGTGCCAGCAGTTTATCGGCGGGGGCTAACAATGAGCAGTTCTTC.

The gene calls are TRBV13 and TRBJ1-5; 7 bases match TRBD1. Losses at the gene ends were 6 bases for V and 2 bases for J; bases not matched to a gene: 7. The CDR3 runs 15 residues. The germline CDR1 and CDR2 sequences are PRHDT and FYEKMQ (reference sequence). Here the CDR3 reads CASSPDRNGNQPQHF. For the CDR3, the DNA is TGTGCCAGCAGTCCGGACAGGAACGGCAATCAGCCCCAGCATTTT.

This clonotype was observed once. The chain is built from TRBV7-2 and TRBJ2-5; weak D call: TRBD2 (7 bases). The CDR3 spans 14 residues. The germline V gene encodes CDR1 SGHTA and CDR2 FQGNSA. V lost 4 bases, J lost 4 bases, and 13 bases lay in between. The CDR3 region has the DNA TGTGCCAGCAGCTCAGGCGGGGGCCGAGAGACCCAGTACTTC. It translates to CASSSGGGRETQYF. Full variable domain (missing parts from reference TRBV7-2 and TRBJ2-5): GAGVSQSPSNKVTEKGKDVELRCDPISGHTALYWYRQSLGQGLEFLIYFQGNSAPDKSGLPSDRFSAERTGGSVSTLTIQRTQQEDSAVYLCASSSGGGRETQYFGPGTRLLVL.

The rearrangement joins TRBV19 to TRBJ2-3; D perhaps matches TRBD1 (6 bases). V lost 2 bases to trimming and J lost 10 bases, with 13 bases between them. The V gene's germline CDR1 is LNHDA and CDR2 SQIVND (reference sequence). The length of the CDR3 is 13 residues. The DNA of the CDR3 is TGTGCCAGTAGTATATCGGACAGCGTGGCGCAGTATTTT. Protein product: CASSISDSVAQYF.